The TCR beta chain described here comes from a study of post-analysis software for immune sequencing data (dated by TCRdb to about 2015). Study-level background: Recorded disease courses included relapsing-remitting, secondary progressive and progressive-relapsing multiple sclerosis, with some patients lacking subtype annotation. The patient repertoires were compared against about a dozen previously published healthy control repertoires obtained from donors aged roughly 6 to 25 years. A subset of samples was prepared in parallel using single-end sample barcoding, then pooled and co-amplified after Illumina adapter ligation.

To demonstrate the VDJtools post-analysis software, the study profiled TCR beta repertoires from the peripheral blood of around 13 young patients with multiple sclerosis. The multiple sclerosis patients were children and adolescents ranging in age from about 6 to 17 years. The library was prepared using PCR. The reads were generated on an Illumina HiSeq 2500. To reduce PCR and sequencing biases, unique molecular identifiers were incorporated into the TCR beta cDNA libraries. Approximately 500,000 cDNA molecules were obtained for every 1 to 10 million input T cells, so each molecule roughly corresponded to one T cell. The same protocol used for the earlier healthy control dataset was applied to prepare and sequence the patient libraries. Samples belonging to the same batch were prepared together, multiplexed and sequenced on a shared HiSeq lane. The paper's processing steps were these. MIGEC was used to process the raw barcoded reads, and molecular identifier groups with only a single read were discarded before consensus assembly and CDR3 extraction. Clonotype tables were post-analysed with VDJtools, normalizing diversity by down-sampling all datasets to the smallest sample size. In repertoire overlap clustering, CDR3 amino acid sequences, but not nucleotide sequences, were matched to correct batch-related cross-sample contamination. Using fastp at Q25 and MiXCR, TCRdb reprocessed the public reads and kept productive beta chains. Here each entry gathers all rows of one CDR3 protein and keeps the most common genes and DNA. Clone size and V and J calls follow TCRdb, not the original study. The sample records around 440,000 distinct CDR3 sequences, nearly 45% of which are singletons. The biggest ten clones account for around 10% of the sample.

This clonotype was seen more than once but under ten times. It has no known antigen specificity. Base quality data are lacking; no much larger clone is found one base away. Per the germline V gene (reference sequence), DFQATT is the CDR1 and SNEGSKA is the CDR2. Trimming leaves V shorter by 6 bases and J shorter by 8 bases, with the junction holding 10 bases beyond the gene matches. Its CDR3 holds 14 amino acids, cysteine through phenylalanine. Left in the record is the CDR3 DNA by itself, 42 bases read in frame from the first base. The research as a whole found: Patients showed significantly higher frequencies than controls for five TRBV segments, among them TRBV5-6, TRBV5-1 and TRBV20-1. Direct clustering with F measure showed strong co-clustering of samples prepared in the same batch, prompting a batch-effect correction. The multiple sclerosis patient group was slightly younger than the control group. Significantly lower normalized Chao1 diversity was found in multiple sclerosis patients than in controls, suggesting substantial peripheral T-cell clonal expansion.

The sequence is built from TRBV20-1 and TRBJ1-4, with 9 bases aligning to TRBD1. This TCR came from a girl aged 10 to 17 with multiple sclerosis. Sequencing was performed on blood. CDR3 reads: CSADGDRDYEKLFF. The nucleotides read TGCAGTGCCGACGGGGACAGGGATTACGAAAAACTGTTTTTT.